This T cell receptor beta chain derives from a study of tumor-infiltrating lymphocytes in primary liver carcinoma. Study-wide context: Patients of both sexes were 30 to 69 years old.

In germline, CDR1 is SGHRS, CDR2 YFSETQ. This CDR3 comprises 13 residues. As regards this clonotype: A junction end diverges from the germline sequence, so it may reflect a read error.

From unsorted bulk tissue weighing about 20-32 mg, DNA and RNA were co-extracted. Total RNA amounting to 450 to 500 ng was the source from which TCR beta cDNA was made with a constant-region primer. Researchers made the TCR beta libraries by running three nested multiplex PCR rounds with slightly modified ARM-PCR. Two initial PCR rounds of about 9 cycles each paired TRBV1-TRBV30 forward primers with a C-beta reverse primer. Each CDR3 protein is one row after TCRdb ran MiXCR on the multiplex PCR reads. The table records some 130,000 distinct CDR3 sequences, nearly 70% of them present only once. The receptor was derived from a woman in her sixties or seventies with primary liver carcinoma and hepatitis B virus infection. V usage is TRBV5-1 and J usage is TRBJ1-1, with D perhaps TRBD1 (5 bases). Sequencing used tumor-adjacent normal liver tissue. The CDR3 DNA follows: TGCTCCAGCAGCTTGATGGGGGAAACTGAAGCTTCCTTT. This gives the protein CSSSLMGETEASF.